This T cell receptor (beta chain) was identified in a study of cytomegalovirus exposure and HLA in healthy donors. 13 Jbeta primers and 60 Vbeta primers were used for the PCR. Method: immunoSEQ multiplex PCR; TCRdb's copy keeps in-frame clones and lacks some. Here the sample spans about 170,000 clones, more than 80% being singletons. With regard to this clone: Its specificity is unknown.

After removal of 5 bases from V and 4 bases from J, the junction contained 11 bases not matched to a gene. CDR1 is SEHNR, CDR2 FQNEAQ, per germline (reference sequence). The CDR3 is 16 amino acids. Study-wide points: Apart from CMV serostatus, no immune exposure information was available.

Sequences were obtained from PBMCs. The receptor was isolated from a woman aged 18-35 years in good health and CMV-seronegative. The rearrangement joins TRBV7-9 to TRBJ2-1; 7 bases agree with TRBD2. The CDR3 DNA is TGTGCCAGCAGCCCCACGGGAGGTGCGGGATACAATGAGCAGTTCTTC. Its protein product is CASSPTGGAGYNEQFF. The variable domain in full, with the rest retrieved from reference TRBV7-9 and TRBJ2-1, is DTGVSQNPRHKITKRGQNVTFRCDPISEHNRLYWYRQTLGQGPEFLTYFQNEAQLEKSRLLSDRFSAERPKGSFSTLEIQRTEQGDSAMYLCASSPTGGAGYNEQFFGPGTRLTVL.